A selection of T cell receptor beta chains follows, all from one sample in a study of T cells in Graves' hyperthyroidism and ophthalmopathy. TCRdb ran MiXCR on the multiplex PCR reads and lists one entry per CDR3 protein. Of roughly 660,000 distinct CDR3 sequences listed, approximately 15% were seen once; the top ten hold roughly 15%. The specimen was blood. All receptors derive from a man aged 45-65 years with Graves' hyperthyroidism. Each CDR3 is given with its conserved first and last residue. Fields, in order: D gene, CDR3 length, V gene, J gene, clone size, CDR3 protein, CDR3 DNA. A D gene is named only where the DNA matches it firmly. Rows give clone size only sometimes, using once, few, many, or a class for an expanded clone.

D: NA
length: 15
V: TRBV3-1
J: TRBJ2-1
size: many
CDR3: CASSQAPTSYNEQFF
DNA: TGTGCCAGCAGCCAAGCCCCGACTAGCTACAATGAGCAGTTCTTC

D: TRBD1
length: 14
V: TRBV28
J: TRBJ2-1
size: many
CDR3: CASSSPDRGNEQFF
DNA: TGTGCCAGCAGTTCTCCGGACAGGGGAAATGAGCAGTTCTTC

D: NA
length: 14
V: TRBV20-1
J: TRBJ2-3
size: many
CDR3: CSANSDSSTDTQYF
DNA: TGCAGTGCTAACTCAGATTCTAGCACAGATACGCAGTATTTT

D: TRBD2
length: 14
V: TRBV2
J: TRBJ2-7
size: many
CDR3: CASRASGRDYEQYF
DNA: TGTGCCAGCAGGGCTAGCGGGAGGGACTACGAGCAGTACTTC

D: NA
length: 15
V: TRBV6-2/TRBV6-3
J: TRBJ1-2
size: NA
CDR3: CASTRDSRGHYGYTF
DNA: TGTGCCAGCACCCGGGACTCCCGAGGACACTATGGCTACACCTTC

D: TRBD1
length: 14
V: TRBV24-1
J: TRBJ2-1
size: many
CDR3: CATSDMGQSNEQFF
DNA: TGTGCCACCAGTGATATGGGACAGTCCAATGAGCAGTTCTTC

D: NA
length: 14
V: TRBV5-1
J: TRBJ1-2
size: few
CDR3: CASSQGLPSEGYTF
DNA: TGCGCCAGCAGCCAGGGACTGCCGTCCGAAGGCTACACCTTC

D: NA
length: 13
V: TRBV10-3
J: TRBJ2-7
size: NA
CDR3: CAISERQGHEQYF
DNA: TGTGCCATCAGTGAGAGGCAGGGCCACGAGCAGTACTTC

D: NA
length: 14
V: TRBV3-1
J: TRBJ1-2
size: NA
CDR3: CASSPRGGGYGYTF
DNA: TGTGCCAGCAGCCCCCGGGGAGGAGGCTATGGCTACACCTTC

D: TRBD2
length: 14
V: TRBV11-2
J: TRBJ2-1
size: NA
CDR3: CASSGGRVYNEQFF
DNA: TGTGCCAGCTCTGGGGGGAGGGTATACAATGAGCAGTTCTTC

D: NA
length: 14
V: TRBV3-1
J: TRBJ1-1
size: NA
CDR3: CASSREQANTEAFF
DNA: TGTGCCAGCAGCCGGGAACAGGCGAACACTGAAGCTTTCTTT

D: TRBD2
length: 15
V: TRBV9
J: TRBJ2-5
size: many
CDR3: CASTSGTSGRETQYF
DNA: TGTGCCAGCACCTCCGGGACTAGCGGAAGAGAGACCCAGTACTTC

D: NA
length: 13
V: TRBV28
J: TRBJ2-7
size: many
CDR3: CASSLCPSCEQYF
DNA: TGTGCCAGCAGTTTATGCCCGAGTTGCGAGCAGTACTTC

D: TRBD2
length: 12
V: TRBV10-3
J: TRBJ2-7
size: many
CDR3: CAMGLAGYEQYF
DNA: TGTGCCATGGGACTAGCGGGCTACGAGCAGTACTTC

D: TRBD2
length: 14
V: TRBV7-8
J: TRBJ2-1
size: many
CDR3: CASSFLAGAEEQFF
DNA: TGTGCCAGCAGCTTCCTAGCGGGAGCGGAGGAGCAGTTCTTC

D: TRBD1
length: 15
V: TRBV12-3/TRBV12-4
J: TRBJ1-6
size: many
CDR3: CASSQPGQEDSPLHF
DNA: TGTGCCAGCAGTCAGCCGGGACAGGAGGATTCACCCCTCCACTTT

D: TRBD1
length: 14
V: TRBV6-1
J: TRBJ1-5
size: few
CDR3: CASSDDRGSQPQHF
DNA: TGTGCCAGCAGTGATGACAGGGGAAGTCAGCCCCAGCATTTT

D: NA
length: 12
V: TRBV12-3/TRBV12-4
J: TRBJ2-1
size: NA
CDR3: CASSLELLEQFF
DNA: TGTGCCAGCAGTTTGGAACTCCTTGAGCAGTTCTTC

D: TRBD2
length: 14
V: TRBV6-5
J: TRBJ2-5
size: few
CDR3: CASSYEGLAGPAYF
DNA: TGTGCCAGCAGTTACGAGGGGCTAGCGGGGCCCGCGTACTTC

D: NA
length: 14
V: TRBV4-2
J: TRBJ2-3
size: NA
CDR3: CASSQGRITDTQYF
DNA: TGTGCCAGCAGCCAAGGAAGGATCACAGATACGCAGTATTTT

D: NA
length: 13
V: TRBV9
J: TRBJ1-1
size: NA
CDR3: CASSRTVLTEAFF
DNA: TGTGCCAGCAGTCGGACGGTTCTCACTGAAGCTTTCTTT

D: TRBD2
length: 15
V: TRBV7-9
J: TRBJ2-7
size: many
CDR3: CASSKPPGGNYEQYF
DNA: TGTGCCAGCAGCAAACCCCCGGGAGGGAACTACGAGCAGTACTTC

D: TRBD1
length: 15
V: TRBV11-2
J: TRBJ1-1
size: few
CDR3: CASKAFLQGDTEAFF
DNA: TGTGCCAGCAAAGCTTTTCTTCAGGGGGACACTGAAGCTTTCTTT

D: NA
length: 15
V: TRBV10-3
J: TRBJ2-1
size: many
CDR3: CAISESGTRGNEQFF
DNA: TGTGCCATCAGTGAGTCCGGAACCCGAGGCAATGAGCAGTTCTTC

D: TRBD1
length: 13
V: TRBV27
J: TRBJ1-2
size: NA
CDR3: CASTRDRGEGYTF
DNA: TGTGCCAGCACCCGGGACAGGGGTGAAGGCTACACCTTC

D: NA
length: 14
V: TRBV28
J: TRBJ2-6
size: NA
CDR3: CATTPGDGANVLTF
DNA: TGTGCCACCACACCGGGGGATGGGGCCAACGTCCTGACTTTC

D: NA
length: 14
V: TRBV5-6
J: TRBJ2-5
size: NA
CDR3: CACSLEGQQETQYF
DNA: TGTGCCTGCAGCTTGGAGGGGCAGCAAGAGACCCAGTACTTC

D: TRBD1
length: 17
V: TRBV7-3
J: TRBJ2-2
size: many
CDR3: CASSLTAQGFGTGELFF
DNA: TGTGCCAGCAGCTTAACGGCACAGGGGTTTGGTACCGGGGAGCTGTTTTTT

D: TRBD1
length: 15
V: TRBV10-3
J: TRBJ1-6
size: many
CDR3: CAISRRQGENSPLHF
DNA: TGTGCCATCAGCCGAAGACAGGGCGAGAATTCACCCCTCCACTTT

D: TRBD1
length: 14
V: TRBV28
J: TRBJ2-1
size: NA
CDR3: CASSFIDRGNEQFF
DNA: TGTGCCAGCAGTTTCATCGACAGGGGCAATGAGCAGTTCTTC

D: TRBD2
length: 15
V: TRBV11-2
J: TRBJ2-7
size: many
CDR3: CASSLTGAGENEQYF
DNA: TGTGCCAGCAGCTTAACAGGAGCGGGAGAAAACGAGCAGTACTTC